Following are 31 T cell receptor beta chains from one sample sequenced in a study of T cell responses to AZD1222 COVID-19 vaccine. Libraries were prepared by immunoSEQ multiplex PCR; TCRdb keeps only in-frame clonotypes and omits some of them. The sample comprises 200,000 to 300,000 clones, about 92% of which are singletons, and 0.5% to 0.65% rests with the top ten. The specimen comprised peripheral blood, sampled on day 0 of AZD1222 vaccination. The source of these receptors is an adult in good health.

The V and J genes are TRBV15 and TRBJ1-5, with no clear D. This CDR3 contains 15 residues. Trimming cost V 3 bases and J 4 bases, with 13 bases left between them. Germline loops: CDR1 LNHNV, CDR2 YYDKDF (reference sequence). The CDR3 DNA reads TGTGCCACCAGCAGGAGCCCTCAGGTGAATCAGCCCCAGCATTTT. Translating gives CATSRSPQVNQPQHF.

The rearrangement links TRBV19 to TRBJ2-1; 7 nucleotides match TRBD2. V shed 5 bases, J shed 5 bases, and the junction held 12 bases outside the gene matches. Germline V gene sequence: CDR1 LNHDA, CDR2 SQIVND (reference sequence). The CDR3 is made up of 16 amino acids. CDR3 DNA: TGTGCCAGTAGTCCGAGGCGGGAGCGGAAAGACAATGAGCAGTTCTTC. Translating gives CASSPRRERKDNEQFF.

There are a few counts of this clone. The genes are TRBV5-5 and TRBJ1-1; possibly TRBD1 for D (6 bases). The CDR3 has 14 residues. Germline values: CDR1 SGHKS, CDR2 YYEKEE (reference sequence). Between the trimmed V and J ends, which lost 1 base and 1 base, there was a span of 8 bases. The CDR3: CASSLRGGNTEAFF. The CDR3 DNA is TGTGCCAGCAGCTTGAGAGGGGGGAACACTGAAGCTTTCTTT.

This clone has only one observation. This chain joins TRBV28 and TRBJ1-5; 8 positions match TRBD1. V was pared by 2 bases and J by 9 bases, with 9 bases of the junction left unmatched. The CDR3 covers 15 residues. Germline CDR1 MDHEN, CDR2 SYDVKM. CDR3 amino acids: CASSLPTGGGSPQHF. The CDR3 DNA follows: TGTGCCAGCAGTTTACCTACAGGGGGAGGGTCGCCCCAGCATTTT.

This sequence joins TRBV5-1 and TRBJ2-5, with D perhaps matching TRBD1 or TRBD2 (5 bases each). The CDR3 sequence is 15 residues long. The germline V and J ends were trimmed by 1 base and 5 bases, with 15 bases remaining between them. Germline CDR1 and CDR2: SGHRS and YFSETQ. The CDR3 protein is CASSLQSTGRETQYF. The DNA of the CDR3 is TGCGCCAGCAGCTTGCAGTCTACGGGGCGGGAGACCCAGTACTTC.

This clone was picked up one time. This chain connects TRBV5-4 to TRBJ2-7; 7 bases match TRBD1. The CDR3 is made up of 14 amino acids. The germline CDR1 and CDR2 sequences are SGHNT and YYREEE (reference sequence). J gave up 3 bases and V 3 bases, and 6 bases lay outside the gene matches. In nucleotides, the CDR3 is TGTGCCAGCAGCTGGGACAGAAGGGACTACGAGCAGTACTTC. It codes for CASSWDRRDYEQYF.

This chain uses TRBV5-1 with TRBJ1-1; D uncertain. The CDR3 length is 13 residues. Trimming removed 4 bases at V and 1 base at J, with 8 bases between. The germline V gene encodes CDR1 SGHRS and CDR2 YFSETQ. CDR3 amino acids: CASSGTPNTEAFF. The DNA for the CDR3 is TGCGCCAGCAGCGGCACACCGAACACTGAAGCTTTCTTT. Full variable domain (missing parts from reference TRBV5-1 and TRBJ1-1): KAGVTQTPRYLIKTRGQQVTLSCSPISGHRSVSWYQQTPGQGLQFLFEYFSETQRNKGNFPGRFSGRQFSNSRSEMNVSTLELGDSALYLCASSGTPNTEAFFGQGTRLTVV.

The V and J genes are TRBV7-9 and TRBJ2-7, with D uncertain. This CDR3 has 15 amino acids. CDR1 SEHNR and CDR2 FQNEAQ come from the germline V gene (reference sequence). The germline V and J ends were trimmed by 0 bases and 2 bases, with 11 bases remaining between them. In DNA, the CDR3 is TGTGCCAGCAGCTTAGCAGGGCAGGAAGCCTACGAGCAGTACTTC. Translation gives CASSLAGQEAYEQYF.

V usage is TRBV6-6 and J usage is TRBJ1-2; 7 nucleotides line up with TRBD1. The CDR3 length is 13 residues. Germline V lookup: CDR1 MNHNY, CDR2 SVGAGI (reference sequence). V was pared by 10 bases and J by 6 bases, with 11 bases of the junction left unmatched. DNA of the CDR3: TGTGCCACCTCTTACAGGGGATACGATGGCTACACCTTC. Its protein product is CATSYRGYDGYTF.

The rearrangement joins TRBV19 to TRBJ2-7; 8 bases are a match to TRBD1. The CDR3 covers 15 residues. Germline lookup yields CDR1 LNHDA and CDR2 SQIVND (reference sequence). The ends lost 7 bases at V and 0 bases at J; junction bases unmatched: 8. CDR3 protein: CASTSSGTGSYEQYF. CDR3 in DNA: TGTGCCAGTACCTCGTCCGGGACAGGCTCCTACGAGCAGTACTTC.

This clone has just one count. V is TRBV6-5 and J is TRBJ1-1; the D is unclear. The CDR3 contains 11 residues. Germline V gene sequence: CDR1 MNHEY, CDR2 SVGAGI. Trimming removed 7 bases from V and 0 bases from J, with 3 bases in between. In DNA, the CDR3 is TGTGCCAGCAAGATGAACACTGAAGCTTTCTTT. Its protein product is CASKMNTEAFF.

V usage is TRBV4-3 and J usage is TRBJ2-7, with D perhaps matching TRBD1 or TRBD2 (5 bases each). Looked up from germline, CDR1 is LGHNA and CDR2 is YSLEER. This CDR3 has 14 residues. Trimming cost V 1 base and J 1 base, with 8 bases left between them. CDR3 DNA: TGCGCCAGCAGCCAAGTGGGACGGTCCTACGAGCAGTACTTC. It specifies CASSQVGRSYEQYF.

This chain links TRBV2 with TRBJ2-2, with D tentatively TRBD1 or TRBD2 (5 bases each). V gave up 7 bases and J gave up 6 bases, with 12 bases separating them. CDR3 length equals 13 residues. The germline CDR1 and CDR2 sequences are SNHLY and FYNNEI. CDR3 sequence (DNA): TGTGCCAGCAAAGGGACCCTCGCCGGGGAGCTGTTTTTT. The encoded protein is CASKGTLAGELFF. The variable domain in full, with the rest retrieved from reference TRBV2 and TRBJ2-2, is EPEVTQTPSHQVTQMGQEVILRCVPISNHLYFYWYRQILGQKVEFLVSFYNNEISEKSEIFDDQFSVERPDGSNFTLKIRSTKLEDSAMYFCASKGTLAGELFFGEGSRLTVL.

CDR3 DNA: TGTGCCAGCAGCCAAGAGGTTTTAGACACTGAAGCTTTCTTT. This codes for CASSQEVLDTEAFF. J is TRBJ1-1 and V is TRBV4-2, with D unclear. This CDR3 is 14 amino acids long. Germline CDR1 and CDR2: LGHNA and YNFKEQ. V was shortened by 0 bases and J by 3 bases, with 8 bases between the two germline ends.

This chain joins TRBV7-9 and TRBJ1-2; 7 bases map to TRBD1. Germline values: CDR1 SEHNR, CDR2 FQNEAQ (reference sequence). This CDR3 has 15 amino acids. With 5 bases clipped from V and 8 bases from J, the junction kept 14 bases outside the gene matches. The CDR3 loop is CASSARIDRDGGYTF. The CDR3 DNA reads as TGTGCCAGCAGCGCTCGGATTGACAGGGATGGAGGCTACACCTTC.

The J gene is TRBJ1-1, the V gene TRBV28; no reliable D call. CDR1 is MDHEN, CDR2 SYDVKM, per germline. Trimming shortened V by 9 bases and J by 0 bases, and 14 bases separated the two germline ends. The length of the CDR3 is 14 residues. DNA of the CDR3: TGTGCCAGTACTCACTCAGTTATGAACACTGAAGCTTTCTTT. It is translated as CASTHSVMNTEAFF.

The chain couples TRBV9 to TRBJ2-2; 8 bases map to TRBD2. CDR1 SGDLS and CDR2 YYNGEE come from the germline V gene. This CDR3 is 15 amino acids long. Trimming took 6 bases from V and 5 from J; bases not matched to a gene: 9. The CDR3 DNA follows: TGTGCCAGCACCCCGGGGGGGAGTTTGACCGGGGAGCTGTTTTTT. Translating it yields CASTPGGSLTGELFF.

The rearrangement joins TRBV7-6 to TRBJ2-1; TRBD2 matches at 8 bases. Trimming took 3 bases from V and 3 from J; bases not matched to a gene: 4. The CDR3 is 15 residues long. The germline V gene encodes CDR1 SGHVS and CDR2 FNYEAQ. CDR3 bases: TGTGCCAGCAGCTTTGTGCGGGGGGACTACAATGAGCAGTTCTTC. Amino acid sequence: CASSFVRGDYNEQFF.

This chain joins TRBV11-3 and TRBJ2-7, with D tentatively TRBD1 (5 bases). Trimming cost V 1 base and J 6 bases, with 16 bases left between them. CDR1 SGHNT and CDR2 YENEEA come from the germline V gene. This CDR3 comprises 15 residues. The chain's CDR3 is CASSLATTEKAEQYF. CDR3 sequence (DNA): TGTGCCAGCAGCTTAGCTACGACAGAAAAAGCCGAGCAGTACTTC.

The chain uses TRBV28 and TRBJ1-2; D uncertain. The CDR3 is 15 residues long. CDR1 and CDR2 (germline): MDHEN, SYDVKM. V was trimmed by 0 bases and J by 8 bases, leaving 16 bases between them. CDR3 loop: CASSLWGNLRAGYTF. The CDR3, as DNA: TGTGCCAGCAGTTTATGGGGTAACCTACGAGCGGGCTACACCTTC.

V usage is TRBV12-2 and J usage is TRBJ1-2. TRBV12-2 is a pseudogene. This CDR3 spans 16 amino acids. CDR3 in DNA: TGTGCAAGTCGCTTAGGGCCGGACCGGTCGGAAGCTGGCTACACCTTC. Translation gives CASRLGPDRSEAGYTF.

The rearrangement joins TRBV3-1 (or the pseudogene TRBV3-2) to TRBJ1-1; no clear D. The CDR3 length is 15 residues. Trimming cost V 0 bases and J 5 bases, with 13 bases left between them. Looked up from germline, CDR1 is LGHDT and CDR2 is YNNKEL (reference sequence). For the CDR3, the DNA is TGTGCCAGCAGCCAAGATTTGAGGGAAGGGACTGAAGCTTTCTTT. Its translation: CASSQDLREGTEAFF.

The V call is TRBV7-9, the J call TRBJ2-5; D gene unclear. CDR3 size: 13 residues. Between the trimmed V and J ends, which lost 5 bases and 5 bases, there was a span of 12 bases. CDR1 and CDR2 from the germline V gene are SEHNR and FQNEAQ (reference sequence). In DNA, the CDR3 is TGTGCCAGCAGCCCTCAAGGGATGGAGACCCAGTACTTC. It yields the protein CASSPQGMETQYF. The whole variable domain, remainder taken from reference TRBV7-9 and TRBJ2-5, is DTGVSQNPRHKITKRGQNVTFRCDPISEHNRLYWYRQTLGQGPEFLTYFQNEAQLEKSRLLSDRFSAERPKGSFSTLEIQRTEQGDSAMYLCASSPQGMETQYFGPGTRLLVL.

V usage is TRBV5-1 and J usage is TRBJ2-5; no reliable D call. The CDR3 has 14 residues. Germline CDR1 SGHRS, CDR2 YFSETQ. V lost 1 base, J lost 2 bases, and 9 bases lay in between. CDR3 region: CASSLSSSQETQYF. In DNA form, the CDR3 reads TGCGCCAGCAGCTTGAGTAGTTCACAAGAGACCCAGTACTTC.

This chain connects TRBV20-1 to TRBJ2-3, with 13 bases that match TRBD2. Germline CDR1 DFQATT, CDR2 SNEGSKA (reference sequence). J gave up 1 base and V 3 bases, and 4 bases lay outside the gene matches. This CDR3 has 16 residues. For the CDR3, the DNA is TGCAGTGCTAGTAAGGGGACTAGCGGGGGCACAGATACGCAGTATTTT. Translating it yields CSASKGTSGGTDTQYF.

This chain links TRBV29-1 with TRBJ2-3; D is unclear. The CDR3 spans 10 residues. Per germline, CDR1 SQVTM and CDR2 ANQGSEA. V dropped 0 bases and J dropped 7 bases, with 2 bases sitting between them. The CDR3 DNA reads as TGCAGCGTTGAAGAGTATACGCAGTATTTT. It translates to CSVEEYTQYF.

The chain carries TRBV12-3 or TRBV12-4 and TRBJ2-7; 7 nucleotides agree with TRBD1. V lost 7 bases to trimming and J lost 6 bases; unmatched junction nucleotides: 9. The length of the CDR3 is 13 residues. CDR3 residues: CASKIGGRGEQYF. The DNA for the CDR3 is TGTGCCAGCAAAATAGGGGGCAGGGGCGAGCAGTACTTC.

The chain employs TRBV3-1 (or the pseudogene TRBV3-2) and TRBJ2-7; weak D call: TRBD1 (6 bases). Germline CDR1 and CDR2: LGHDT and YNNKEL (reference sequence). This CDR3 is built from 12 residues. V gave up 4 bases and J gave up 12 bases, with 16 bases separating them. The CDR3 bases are TGTGCCAGCAGCCTCCGGGACACGAGGCGGTACTTC. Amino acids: CASSLRDTRRYF.

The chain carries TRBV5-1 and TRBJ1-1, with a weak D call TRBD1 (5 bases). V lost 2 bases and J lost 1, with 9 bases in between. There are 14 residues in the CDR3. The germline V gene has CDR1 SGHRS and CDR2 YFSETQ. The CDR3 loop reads CASSFNQGNTEAFF. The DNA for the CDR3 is TGCGCCAGCAGCTTTAACCAGGGGAACACTGAAGCTTTCTTT.

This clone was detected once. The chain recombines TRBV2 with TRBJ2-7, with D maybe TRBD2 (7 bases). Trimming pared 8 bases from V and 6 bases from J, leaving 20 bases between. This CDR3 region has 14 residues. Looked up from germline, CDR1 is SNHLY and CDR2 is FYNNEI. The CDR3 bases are TGTGCCAGCGCCCCCAGGGGAGGGGGGGGCGAGCAGTACTTC. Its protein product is CASAPRGGGGEQYF.

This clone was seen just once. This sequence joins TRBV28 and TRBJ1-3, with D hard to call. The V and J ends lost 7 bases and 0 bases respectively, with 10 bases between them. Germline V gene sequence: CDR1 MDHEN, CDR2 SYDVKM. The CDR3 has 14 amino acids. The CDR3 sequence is CASNPALSGNTIYF. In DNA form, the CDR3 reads TGTGCCAGCAATCCGGCCCTCTCTGGAAACACCATATATTTT.